This TCR beta chain was retrieved from a study of sequential checkpoint blockade in melanoma. V was shortened by 3 bases and J by 2 bases, with 8 bases between the two germline ends. In germline, CDR1 is SGHTA, CDR2 FQGNSA. The CDR3 totals 13 residues. Treatment: randomized to nivolumab then ipilimumab (arm A) or the reverse (arm B). No patient had prior DNA-damaging chemotherapy. Live CD3+CD8+ CD19− CD56− cells were sorted from PBMCs. TCRdb keeps only in-frame clones here, not all; method: immunoSEQ multiplex PCR. The sample shows about 13,000 clones, more than 75% of them seen only once. In its sample, this clone was seen a few times.

This chain joins TRBV7-2 and TRBJ2-7; tentatively, D is TRBD2 (6 bases). This clonotype was sampled from a human donor with melanoma. The source was CD8+ T cells sorted from blood (inferred from file names), collected from a patient given nivolumab and ipilimumab in sequence. CDR3 in DNA: TGTGCCAGCAGCTTTACTAGCACCTACGAGCAGTACTTC. Its protein is CASSFTSTYEQYF.